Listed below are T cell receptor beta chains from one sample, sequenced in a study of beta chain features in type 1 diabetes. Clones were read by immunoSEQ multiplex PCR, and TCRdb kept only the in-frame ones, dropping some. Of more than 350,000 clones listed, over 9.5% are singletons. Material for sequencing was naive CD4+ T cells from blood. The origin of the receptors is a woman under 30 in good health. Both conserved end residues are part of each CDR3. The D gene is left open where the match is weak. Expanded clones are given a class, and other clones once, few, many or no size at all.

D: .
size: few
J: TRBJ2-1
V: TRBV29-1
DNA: TGCAGCGCCCTCCTTGAAGGGGGGTACTACAATGAGCAGTTCTTC
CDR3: CSALLEGGYYNEQFF

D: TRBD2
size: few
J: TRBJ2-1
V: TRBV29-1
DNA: TGCAGCGCCGCGGGAGGCTCCTACAATGAGCAGTTCTTC
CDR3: CSAAGGSYNEQFF

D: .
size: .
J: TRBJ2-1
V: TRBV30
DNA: TGTGCCTGGAGTGTAGGGGGGAGCCTCTACAATGAGCAGTTCTTC
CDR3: CAWSVGGSLYNEQFF

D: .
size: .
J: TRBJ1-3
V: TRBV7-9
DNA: TGTGCCAGCAGCTTAGCGACCAAGGGTGGAAACACCATATATTTT
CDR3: CASSLATKGGNTIYF

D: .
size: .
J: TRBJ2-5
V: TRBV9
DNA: TGTGCCAGCAGCGTGGGGGGAGAGACCCAGTACTTC
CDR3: CASSVGGETQYF

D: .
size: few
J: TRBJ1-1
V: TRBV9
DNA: TGTGCCAGCAGCGTATTACAGGACACTGAAGCTTTCTTT
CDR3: CASSVLQDTEAFF

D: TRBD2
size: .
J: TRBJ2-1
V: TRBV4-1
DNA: TGCGCCAGCAGCCACACTAGCGGGGGATCCTACAATGAGCAGTTCTTC
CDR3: CASSHTSGGSYNEQFF

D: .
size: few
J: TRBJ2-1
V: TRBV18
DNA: TGTGCCAGCTCACCCCCAAGTAATGAGCAGTTCTTC
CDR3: CASSPPSNEQFF

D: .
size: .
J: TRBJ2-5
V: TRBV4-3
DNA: TGCGCCAGCAGACCAAGATTCGGTAGGAGGCGTAAAGAGACCCAGTACTTC
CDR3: CASRPRFGRRRKETQYF

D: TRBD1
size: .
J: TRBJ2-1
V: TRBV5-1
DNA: TGCGCCAGCAGCTCCAGAAGGGGACAGGAAGATTACAATGAGCAGTTCTTC
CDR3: CASSSRRGQEDYNEQFF

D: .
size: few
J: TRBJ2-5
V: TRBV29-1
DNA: TGCAGCGTTGTAAGGGTAGGAGAGACCCAGTACTTC
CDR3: CSVVRVGETQYF

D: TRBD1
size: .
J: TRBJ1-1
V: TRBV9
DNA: TGTGCCAGCAGAGGACAGGGGCTGAACACTGAAGCTTTCTTT
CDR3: CASRGQGLNTEAFF

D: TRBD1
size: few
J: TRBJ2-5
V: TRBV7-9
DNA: TGTGCCAGCACCAACAGGGGCGAGACCCAGTACTTC
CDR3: CASTNRGETQYF

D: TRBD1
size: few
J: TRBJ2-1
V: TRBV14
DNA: TGTGCCAGCAGCCCGACGGCTAGGGGGCTATATGAGCAGTTCTTC
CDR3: CASSPTARGLYEQFF

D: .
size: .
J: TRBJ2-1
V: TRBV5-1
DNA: TGCGCCAGCAGTGCGGGTAGCTCCTACAATGAGCAGTTCTTC
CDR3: CASSAGSSYNEQFF

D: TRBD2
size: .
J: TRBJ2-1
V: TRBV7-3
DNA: TGTGCCAGCAGCTTAAATAGCGGGAGTTTCAATGAGCAGTTCTTC
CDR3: CASSLNSGSFNEQFF

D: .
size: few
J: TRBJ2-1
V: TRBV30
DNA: TGTGCCTGGAGTGCGGGCGGGTCCTACAATGAGCAGTTCTTC
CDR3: CAWSAGGSYNEQFF

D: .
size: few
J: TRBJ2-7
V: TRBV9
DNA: TGTGCCAGCAGCCCCCGGGGGGACAGCTACTACGAGCAGTACTTC
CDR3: CASSPRGDSYYEQYF

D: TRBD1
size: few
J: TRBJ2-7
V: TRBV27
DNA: TGTGCCAGCAGTTTACTTGGGACAGGGAAAACCGAGCAGTACTTC
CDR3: CASSLLGTGKTEQYF

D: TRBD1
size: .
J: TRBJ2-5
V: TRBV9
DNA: TGTGCCAGCAGCAGGGACAGACCACCTCAAGAGACCCAGTACTTC
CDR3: CASSRDRPPQETQYF

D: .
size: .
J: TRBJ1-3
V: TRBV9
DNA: TGTGCCAGCAGCGTAGGCTCCGACTCTGGAAACACCATATATTTT
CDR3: CASSVGSDSGNTIYF

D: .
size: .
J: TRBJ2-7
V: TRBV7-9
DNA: TGTGCCAGCAGCCAACCCGGACGACTAGGGGCCTACGAGCAGTACTTC
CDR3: CASSQPGRLGAYEQYF

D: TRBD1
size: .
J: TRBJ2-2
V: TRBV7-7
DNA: TGTGCTAGCAGGGGGACAGCGAACACCGGGGAGCTGTTTTTT
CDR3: CASRGTANTGELFF

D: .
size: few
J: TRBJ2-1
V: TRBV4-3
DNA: TGCGCCAGCAGCCAAGATCAGAGTCCTCATGAGCAGTTCTTC
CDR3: CASSQDQSPHEQFF

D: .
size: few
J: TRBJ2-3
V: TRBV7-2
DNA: TGTGCCAGCAGCCCGACGTTTCTCCGGACGCATACGCAGTATTTT
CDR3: CASSPTFLRTHTQYF

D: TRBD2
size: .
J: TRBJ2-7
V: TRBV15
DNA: TGTGCCACCAGCAGGAAGCGGGAGGGGGCTCTCGGAGAGCAGTACTTC
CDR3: CATSRKREGALGEQYF

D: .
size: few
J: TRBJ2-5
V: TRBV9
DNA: TGTGCCAGCAGCGTAAAGGCCCGTAGCGGAGGGGAGCAAGAGACCCAGTACTTC
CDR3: CASSVKARSGGEQETQYF

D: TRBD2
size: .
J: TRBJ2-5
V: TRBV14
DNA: TGTGCCAGCAGCCGAATGCGGGGGATACTAGGCGAAGAGACCCAGTACTTC
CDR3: CASSRMRGILGEETQYF

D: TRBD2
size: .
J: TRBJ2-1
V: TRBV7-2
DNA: TGTGCCAGCAGCCCTCGACTAGCGAGGGAGGGGAACCCGTTCTTC
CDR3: CASSPRLAREGNPFF

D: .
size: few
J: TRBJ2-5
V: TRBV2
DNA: TGTGCCAGCAGTGAATCGGTAGTGGGGACCCAGTACTTC
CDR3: CASSESVVGTQYF

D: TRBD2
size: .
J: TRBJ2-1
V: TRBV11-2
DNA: TGTGCCAGCAGCTTAGTCTCGTCCGCTAGCGGGAGAGGGGAGCAGTTCTTC
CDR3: CASSLVSSASGRGEQFF

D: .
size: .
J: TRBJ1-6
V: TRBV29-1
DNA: TGCAGCGTTGTCACCGGGATCAATTCACCCCTCCACTTT
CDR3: CSVVTGINSPLHF

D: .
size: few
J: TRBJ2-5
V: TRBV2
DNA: TGTGCCAGCAGTGAAGCGTCTAGTTTTTCGCCCCAGTACTTC
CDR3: CASSEASSFSPQYF

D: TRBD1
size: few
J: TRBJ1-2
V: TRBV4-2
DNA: TGTGCCAGCAGCCAATCGGGACAGGGGGCTATTAACTATGGCTACACCTTC
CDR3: CASSQSGQGAINYGYTF

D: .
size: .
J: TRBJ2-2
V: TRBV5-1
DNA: TGCGCCAGCAGCTTGGGAGGGAACACCGGGGAGCTGTTTTTT
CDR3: CASSLGGNTGELFF

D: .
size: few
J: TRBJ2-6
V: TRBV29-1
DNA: TGCAGCGCCGTGGTAGGGGCAACCTCTGGGGCCAACGTCCTGACTTTC
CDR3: CSAVVGATSGANVLTF

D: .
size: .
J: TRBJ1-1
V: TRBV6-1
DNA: TGTGCCACAGCATCGCAGAAAGCGAACACTGAAGCTTTCTTT
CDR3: CATASQKANTEAFF

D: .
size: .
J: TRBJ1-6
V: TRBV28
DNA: TGTGCCAGCAGTCCTTATGATCGCCCCCTCCACTTT
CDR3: CASSPYDRPLHF

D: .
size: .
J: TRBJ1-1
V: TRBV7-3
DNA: TGTGCCAGCAGCTTAGGCGTGGGGTTAGAAGCTTTCTTT
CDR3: CASSLGVGLEAFF

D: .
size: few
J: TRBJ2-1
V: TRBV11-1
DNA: TGTGCCAGCACCCCCGGGGTGGGGACACAGTACAATGAGCAGTTCTTC
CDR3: CASTPGVGTQYNEQFF